Listed here is a single T cell receptor beta chain. These data come from a study of cytomegalovirus exposure and HLA in healthy donors. PCR involved 60 Vbeta and 13 Jbeta primers. Clones were sequenced by immunoSEQ multiplex PCR, and TCRdb holds only the in-frame ones, with some missing. The sample includes about 110,000 clones, roughly 78% of them seen just once. Sequencing input: PBMCs. This sequence was found in a woman in her 30s in good health and CMV-seronegative.

The CDR3 nucleotides read TGTGCCAGCAGCTTAGTACGGGGTCCAAGGGCGTATTCACCCCTCCACTTT. This translates into CASSLVRGPRAYSPLHF. The V and J genes are TRBV7-8 and TRBJ1-6, with D unclear. This CDR3 spans 17 amino acids. CDR1 SGHVS and CDR2 FQNEAQ come from the germline V gene. Trimming cost V 1 base and J 8 bases, with 18 bases left between them.